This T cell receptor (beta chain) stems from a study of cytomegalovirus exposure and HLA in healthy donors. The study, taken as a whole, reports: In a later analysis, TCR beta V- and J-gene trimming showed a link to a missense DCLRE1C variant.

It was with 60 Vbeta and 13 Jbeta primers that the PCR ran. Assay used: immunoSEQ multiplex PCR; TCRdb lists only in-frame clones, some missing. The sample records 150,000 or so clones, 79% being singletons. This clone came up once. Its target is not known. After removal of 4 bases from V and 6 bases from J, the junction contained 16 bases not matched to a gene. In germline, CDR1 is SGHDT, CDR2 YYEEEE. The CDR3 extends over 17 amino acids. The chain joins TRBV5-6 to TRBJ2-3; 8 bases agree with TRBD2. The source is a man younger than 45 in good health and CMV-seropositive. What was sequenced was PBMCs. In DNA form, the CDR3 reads TGTGCCAGCAGCGGCTATAATAAGCGGGAGACCCTGGATACGCAGTATTTT. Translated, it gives CASSGYNKRETLDTQYF.